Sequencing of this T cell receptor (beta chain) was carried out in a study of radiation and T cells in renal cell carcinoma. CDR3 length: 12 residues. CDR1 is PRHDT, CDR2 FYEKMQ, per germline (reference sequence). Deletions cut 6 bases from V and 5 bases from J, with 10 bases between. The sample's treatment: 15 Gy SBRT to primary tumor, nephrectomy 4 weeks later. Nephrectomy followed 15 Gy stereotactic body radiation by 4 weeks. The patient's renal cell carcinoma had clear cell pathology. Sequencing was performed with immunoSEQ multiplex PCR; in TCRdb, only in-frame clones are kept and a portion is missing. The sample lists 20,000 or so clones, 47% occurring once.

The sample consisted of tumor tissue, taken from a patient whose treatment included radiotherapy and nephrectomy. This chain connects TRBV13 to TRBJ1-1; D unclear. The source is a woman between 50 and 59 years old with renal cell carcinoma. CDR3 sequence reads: CASRLGETEAFF. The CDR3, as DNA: TGTGCCAGCAGATTGGGAGAGACTGAAGCTTTCTTT. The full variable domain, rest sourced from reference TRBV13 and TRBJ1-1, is AAGVIQSPRHLIKEKRETATLKCYPIPRHDTVYWYQQGPGQDPQFLISFYEKMQSDKGSIPDRFSAQQFSDYHSELNMSSLELGDSALYFCASRLGETEAFFGQGTRLTVV.